This TCR beta chain was retrieved from a study of blood T cell repertoires in COVID-19. The CDR3 is 14 amino acids. The germline V gene has CDR1 MDHEN and CDR2 SYDVKM. The J segment lost 8 bases and the V segment lost 5 bases, leaving 4 bases of the junction unmatched. This table comes from immunoSEQ multiplex PCR, and its TCRdb copy is limited to in-frame clones, with some not included. The sample lists fewer than 200,000 clones, just over 90% seen once, with around 5% in the top ten. The specimen was peripheral blood. This sequence was found in a man between 18 and 35 years old with COVID-19, enrolled during active disease. The chain links TRBV28 to TRBJ2-2, with TRBD1 matching over 11 bases. DNA for the CDR3: TGTGCCAGCAGTCGGACAGGGGGCCCGGGGGAGCTGTTTTTT. The encoded protein is CASSRTGGPGELFF.